Below are 7 T cell receptor beta chains sequenced from a single sample in a study of glioma-infiltrating T cells. TCR alpha and beta CDR3 regions were amplified from RNA using iRepertoire nested multiplex PCR. TCRdb processed the multiplex PCR reads anew with MiXCR; each CDR3 protein has one entry. The sample holds fewer than 500,000 distinct CDR3 sequences, 41% seen once. What was sequenced was glioma tissue, nonneoplastic brain tissue, or PBMCs (not recorded which). These receptors were taken from a human donor with low-grade glioma or glioblastoma, undergoing nonglioma brain surgery, or in good health (not recorded which).

The chain is built from TRBV4-1 and TRBJ1-2; D not resolved. Germline V lookup: CDR1 MGHRA, CDR2 YSYEKL. Deletions cut 0 bases from V and 1 base from J, with 9 bases between. The CDR3 extends over 15 amino acids. CDR3 sequence (DNA): TGCGCCAGCAGCCAAGAGAGGTGGAATAACTATGGCTACACCTTC. Protein: CASSQERWNNYGYTF.

The chain is built from TRBV28 and TRBJ1-1, with TRBD1 identical over 7 bases. The CDR3 has 16 amino acids. The germline gives CDR1 MDHEN, CDR2 SYDVKM. Trimming removed 5 bases from V and 6 bases from J; junction bases left unmatched: 15. The CDR3 DNA follows: TGTGCCAGCAGTAGCCAAATCACAGGGGTTGACGCTGAAGCTTTCTTT. Its translation: CASSSQITGVDAEAFF. The entire variable domain, with the rest obtained from reference TRBV28 and TRBJ1-1, is as follows: DVKVTQSSRYLVKRTGEKVFLECVQDMDHENMFWYRQDPGLGLRLIYFSYDVKMKEKGDIPEGYSVSREKKERFSLILESASTNQTSMYLCASSSQITGVDAEAFFGQGTRLTVV.

Concerning this clonotype: Just one base apart from a much larger clone, this may be a read error. The chain couples TRBV20-1 to TRBJ2-7; no firm D call. The germline CDR1 and CDR2 sequences are DFQATT and SNEGSKA (reference sequence). V was shortened by 1 base and J by 13 bases, with 5 bases between the two germline ends. This CDR3 is 8 amino acids long. As DNA, the CDR3 is TGCAGTGCTAGAGGGCATTACTTC. Translated: CSARGHYF.

The genes are TRBV4-3 and TRBJ1-5, with D perhaps TRBD1 (5 bases). The CDR3 totals 15 residues. V was shortened by 0 bases and J by 4 bases, with 10 bases between the two germline ends. The germline V gene has CDR1 LGHNA and CDR2 YSLEER. The CDR3 sequence: CASSQDEGWNQPQHF. In DNA form, the CDR3 reads TGCGCCAGCAGCCAAGATGAGGGGTGGAATCAGCCCCAGCATTTT.

The sample holds a few counts of this clonotype. V and J are TRBV20-1 and TRBJ1-3; D is ambiguous. The V end was cut by 2 bases, the J end by 3 bases, with 14 bases between. This CDR3 is built from 15 residues. Germline V gene data show CDR1 as DFQATT and CDR2 as SNEGSKA (reference sequence). The DNA of the CDR3 is TGCAGTGCTAGAAGTTATGCCGCCTTTGGAAACACCATATATTTT. Encoded protein: CSARSYAAFGNTIYF.

A remark on this clonotype: Germline and junction disagree at one end, which may indicate a read error. The CDR3 DNA is TGCGCCAGCAGCCAAGACAGGGGAGTTTTCTACAATGAGCATTTCTTC. Protein sequence: CASSQDRGVFYNEHFF. The gene calls are TRBV4-1 and TRBJ2-1; D may be TRBD1 (6 bases). Germline-derived CDR1 and CDR2 are MGHRA and YSYEKL. This CDR3 comprises 16 residues.

V and J are TRBV12-3 or TRBV12-4 and TRBJ2-2; unclear D gene. V was trimmed by 9 bases and J by 6 bases, leaving 5 bases between them. The CDR3 length is 10 residues. The DNA of the CDR3 is TGTGCCAGGTGGGCCGGGGAGCTGTTTTTT. It codes for CARWAGELFF.